This TCR beta chain is drawn from a study of blood T cell repertoires in COVID-19. Only in-frame clones appear in the TCRdb table, and some are missing; sequencing was by immunoSEQ multiplex PCR. The sample holds hundreds of thousands of clones, around 90% seen once. With 8 bases clipped from V and 7 bases from J, the junction kept 20 bases outside the gene matches. The CDR3 totals 18 residues. Germline CDR1 and CDR2: LNHNV and YYDKDF (reference sequence). This receptor was obtained from a woman aged 45-59 years who had recovered from COVID-19. The gene calls are TRBV15 and TRBJ2-5; 12 nucleotides align to TRBD1. The sequenced sample consisted of PBMCs or T cells enriched from blood (not recorded which). CDR3 region: CATSLPGQGAQNSMTQYF. The CDR3 nucleotides read TGTGCCACCTCCCTTCCGGGACAGGGGGCTCAAAATTCTATGACCCAGTACTTC.